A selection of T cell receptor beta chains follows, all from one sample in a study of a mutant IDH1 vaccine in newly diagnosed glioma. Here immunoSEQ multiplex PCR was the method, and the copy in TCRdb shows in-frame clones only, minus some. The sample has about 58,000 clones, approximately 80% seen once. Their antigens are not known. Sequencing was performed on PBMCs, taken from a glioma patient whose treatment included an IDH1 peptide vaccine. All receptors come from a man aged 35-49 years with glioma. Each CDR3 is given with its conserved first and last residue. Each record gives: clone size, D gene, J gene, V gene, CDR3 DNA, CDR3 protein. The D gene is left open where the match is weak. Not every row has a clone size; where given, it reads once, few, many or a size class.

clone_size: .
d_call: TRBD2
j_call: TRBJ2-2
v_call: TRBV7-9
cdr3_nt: TGTGCCAGCAGCTTAAACCCGGGAGGCGGCACCGGGGAGCTGTTTTTT
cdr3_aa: CASSLNPGGGTGELFF

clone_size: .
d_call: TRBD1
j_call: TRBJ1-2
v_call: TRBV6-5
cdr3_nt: TGTGCCAGCAGTCTGGGGACAGGGCAGAACTATGGCTACACCTTC
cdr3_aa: CASSLGTGQNYGYTF

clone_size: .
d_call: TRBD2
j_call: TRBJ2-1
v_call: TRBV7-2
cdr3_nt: TGTGCCAGCAGCTTAGCTAGCGGGGGGCTGTATGAGCAGTTCTTC
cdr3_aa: CASSLASGGLYEQFF

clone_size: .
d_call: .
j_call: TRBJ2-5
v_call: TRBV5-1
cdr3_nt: TGCGCCAGCAGATTGTCACCGGGACACCTCCAAGAGACCCAGTACTTC
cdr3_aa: CASRLSPGHLQETQYF

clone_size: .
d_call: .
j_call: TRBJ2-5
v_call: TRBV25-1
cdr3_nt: TGTGCCAGCGAAGGGGCACCAGAGACCCAGTACTTC
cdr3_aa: CASEGAPETQYF

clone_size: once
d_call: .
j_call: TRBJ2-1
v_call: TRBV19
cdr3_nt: TGTGCGAGTAGAGCCCGAGGAATGAACAATGAGCAGTTCTTC
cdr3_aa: CASRARGMNNEQFF

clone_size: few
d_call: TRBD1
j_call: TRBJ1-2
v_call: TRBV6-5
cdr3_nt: TGTGCCAGCAGCTGGGGACAGGGGAGTCCCTATGGCTACACCTTC
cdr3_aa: CASSWGQGSPYGYTF

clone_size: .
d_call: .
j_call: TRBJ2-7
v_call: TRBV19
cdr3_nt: TGTGCCAGTAGTATATCCCCCGGGGTCTCCTACGAGCAGTACTTC
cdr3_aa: CASSISPGVSYEQYF

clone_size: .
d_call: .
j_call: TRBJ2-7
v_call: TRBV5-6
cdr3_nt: TGTGCCAGCAGCTGGACAGGGAGGGACTACGAGCAGTACTTC
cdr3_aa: CASSWTGRDYEQYF

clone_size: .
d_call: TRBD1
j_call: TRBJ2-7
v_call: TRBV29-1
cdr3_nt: TGCAGCGTTGAAAAGGTTGGGACAGCCTCCTACGAGCAGTACTTC
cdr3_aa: CSVEKVGTASYEQYF

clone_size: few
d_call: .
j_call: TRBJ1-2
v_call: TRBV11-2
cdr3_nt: TGTGCCAGCAGCTTTGGCTATGGCTACACCTTC
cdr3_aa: CASSFGYGYTF

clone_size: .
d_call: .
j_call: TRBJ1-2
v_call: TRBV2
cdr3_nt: TGTGCCAGCAGTGTCAACCAGGTTTACTATGGCTACACCTTC
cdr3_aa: CASSVNQVYYGYTF

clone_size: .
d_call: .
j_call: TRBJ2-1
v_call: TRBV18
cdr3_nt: TGTGCCAGCTCACCCAGACCGATTTCTTCCTACAATGAGCAGTTCTTC
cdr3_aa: CASSPRPISSYNEQFF

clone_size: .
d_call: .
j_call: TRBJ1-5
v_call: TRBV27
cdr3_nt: TGTGCCAGCAGTGCCTACCAGGGTGGGTTTTTTCAGCCCCAGCATTTT
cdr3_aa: CASSAYQGGFFQPQHF

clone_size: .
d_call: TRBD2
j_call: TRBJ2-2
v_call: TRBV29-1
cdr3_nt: TGCAGCGTTGAAGGGTTGACTAGCGGAAACACCGGGGAGCTGTTTTTT
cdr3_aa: CSVEGLTSGNTGELFF

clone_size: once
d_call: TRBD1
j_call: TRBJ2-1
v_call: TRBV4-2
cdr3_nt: TGTGCCAGCAAACAGGACAGGGGCTACAATGAGCAGTTCTTC
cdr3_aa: CASKQDRGYNEQFF

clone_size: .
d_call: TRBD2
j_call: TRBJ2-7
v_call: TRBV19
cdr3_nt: TGTGCCAGTACCCCGGCTAGCGGGCCCTACGAGCAGTACTTC
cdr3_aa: CASTPASGPYEQYF

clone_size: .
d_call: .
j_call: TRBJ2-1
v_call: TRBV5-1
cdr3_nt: TGCGCCAGCGGCCCCGGCCGAGGATACAATGAGCAGTTCTTC
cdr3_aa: CASGPGRGYNEQFF

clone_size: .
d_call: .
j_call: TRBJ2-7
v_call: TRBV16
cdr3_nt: TGTGCCAGCAGCCAATACCCGGCAGGAACCTACGAGCAGTACTTC
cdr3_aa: CASSQYPAGTYEQYF

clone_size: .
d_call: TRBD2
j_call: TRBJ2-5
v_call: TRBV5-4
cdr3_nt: TGTGCCAGCAGCTTAGAAGCGGGGGTAGAGACCCAGTACTTC
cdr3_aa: CASSLEAGVETQYF

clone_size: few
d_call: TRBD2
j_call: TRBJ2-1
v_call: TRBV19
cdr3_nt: TGTGCCAGTAGTATGCTAGCGGGGGGGTACAATGAGCAGTTCTTC
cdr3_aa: CASSMLAGGYNEQFF

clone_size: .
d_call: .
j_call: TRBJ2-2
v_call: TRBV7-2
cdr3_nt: TGTGCCAGCAGCTTAGCGGGGGGACGTATGAACACCGGGGAGCTGTTTTTT
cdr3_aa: CASSLAGGRMNTGELFF

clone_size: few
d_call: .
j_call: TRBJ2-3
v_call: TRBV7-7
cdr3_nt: TGTGCTAGCAGCTTATACGCGGGAAGAAGCACAGATACGCAGTATTTT
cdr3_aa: CASSLYAGRSTDTQYF

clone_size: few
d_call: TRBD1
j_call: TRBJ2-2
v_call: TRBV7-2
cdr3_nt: TGTGCCAGCAGCTCACCCTTGGGACAGGGGCCCGGGGAGCTGTTTTTT
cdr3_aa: CASSSPLGQGPGELFF

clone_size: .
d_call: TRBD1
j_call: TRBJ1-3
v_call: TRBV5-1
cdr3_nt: TGCGCCAGCAGCCCGGGACAGAGCTCTGGAAACACCATATATTTT
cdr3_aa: CASSPGQSSGNTIYF

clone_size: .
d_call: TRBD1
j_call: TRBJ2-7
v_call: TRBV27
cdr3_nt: TGTGCCAGCAGTCCCCCGGACAGGGACTACGAGCAGTACTTC
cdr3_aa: CASSPPDRDYEQYF

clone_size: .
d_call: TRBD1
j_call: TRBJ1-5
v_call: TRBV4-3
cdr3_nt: TGCGCCAGCAGCCAAGATCTGGACAGGGTCCAGCCCCAGCATTTT
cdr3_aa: CASSQDLDRVQPQHF

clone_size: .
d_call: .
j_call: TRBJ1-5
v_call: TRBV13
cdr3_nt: TGTGCCAGCAGCCTACAGGGAGAAGAACAGCCCCAGCATTTT
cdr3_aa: CASSLQGEEQPQHF

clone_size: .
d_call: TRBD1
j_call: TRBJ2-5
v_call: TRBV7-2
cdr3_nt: TGTGCCAGCAGCCCGGGGACAGCACAAGAGACCCAGTACTTC
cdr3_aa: CASSPGTAQETQYF

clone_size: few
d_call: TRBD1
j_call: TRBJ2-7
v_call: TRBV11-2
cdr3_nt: TGTGCCAGCAGTTATCCGGGACAGGCCTCCTACGAGCAGTACTTC
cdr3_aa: CASSYPGQASYEQYF

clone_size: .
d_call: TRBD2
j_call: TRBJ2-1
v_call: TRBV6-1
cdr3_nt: TGTGCCAGCAGTAAAGGACTAGCGGAGTACAATGAGCAGTTCTTC
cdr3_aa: CASSKGLAEYNEQFF

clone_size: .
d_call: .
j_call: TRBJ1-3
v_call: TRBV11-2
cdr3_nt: TGTGCCAGCAGCTTCACGCTAAATAGTGGAAACACCATATATTTT
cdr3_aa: CASSFTLNSGNTIYF

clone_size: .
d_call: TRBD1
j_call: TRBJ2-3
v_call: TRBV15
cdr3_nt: TGTGCCACCAGCAGCCCGCCGGGACAGGGGTTCGCAGATACGCAGTATTTT
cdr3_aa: CATSSPPGQGFADTQYF

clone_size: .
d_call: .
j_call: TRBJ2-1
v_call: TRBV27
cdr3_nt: TGTGCCAGCAGTTTGGGCAGGGCTGTGAATGAGCAGTTCTTC
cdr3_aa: CASSLGRAVNEQFF

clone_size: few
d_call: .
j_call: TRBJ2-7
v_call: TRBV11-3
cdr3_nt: TGTGCCAGCAGTCCGGGCCCCCGTCACGAGCAGTACTTC
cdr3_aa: CASSPGPRHEQYF

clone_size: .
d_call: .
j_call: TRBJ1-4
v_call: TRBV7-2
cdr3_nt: TGTGCCAGCAGCTTAGGGAGTGAAAAACTGTTTTTT
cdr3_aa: CASSLGSEKLFF

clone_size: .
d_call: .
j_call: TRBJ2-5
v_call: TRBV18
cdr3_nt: TGTGCCAGCTCATCTTTTCCTTTGGGGGCCCAGTACTTC
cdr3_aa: CASSSFPLGAQYF